A single sample is the source of the 26 T cell receptor beta chains below, sequenced in a study of blood T cell repertoires in COVID-19. Using immunoSEQ multiplex PCR, the repertoire was profiled, and TCRdb retains in-frame clones only, with some absent. Here the sample spans around 310,000 clones, just under 90% being singletons. Sequencing used PBMCs or T cells enriched from blood (not recorded which). The receptors derive from a woman aged 25 to 39 who had recovered from COVID-19.

This chain connects TRBV7-2 to TRBJ1-2, with TRBD1 matching 7 bases. Germline V gene data show CDR1 as SGHTA and CDR2 as FQGNSA. The CDR3 has 13 residues. V trimming: 3 bases; J trimming: 7 bases; junction bases outside the gene matches: 5. Here the CDR3 reads CASSFDRVVGYTF. Here the CDR3 DNA reads TGTGCCAGCAGCTTCGACAGGGTGGTTGGCTACACCTTC.

This chain connects TRBV6-5 to TRBJ1-2; D unclear. The CDR3 length is 12 residues. Germline V gene sequence: CDR1 MNHEY, CDR2 SVGAGI. Trimming left V 4 bases short and J 8 bases short, with 11 bases between. The CDR3 spells CASSSNPHGYTF. In DNA, the CDR3 is TGTGCCAGCAGTTCTAATCCTCACGGCTACACCTTC.

The V and J genes are TRBV6-2 or TRBV6-3 and TRBJ1-6; no clear D. This CDR3 spans 11 amino acids. V lost 2 bases, J lost 15 bases, and 8 bases lay in between. Germline values: CDR1 MNHEY, CDR2 SVGEGT. CDR3 nucleotide sequence: TGTGCCAGCAGTTACCTTGGAGGCCTCCACTTT. This sequence encodes CASSYLGGLHF.

This chain uses TRBV27 with TRBJ1-1; the D gene is possibly TRBD1 (5 bases). This CDR3 contains 13 residues. CDR1 is MNHEY and CDR2 is SMNVEV in the germline V gene (reference sequence). V was trimmed by 4 bases and J by 4 bases, leaving 10 bases between them. The CDR3: CASSYSGGTEAFF. CDR3 DNA: TGTGCCAGCAGTTACTCCGGGGGCACTGAAGCTTTCTTT.

This clone was seen only a few times. The rearrangement uses TRBV5-1 and TRBJ1-4; 8 nucleotides align to TRBD1. V shed 3 bases, J shed 8 bases, and the junction held 12 bases outside the gene matches. Germline V lookup: CDR1 SGHRS, CDR2 YFSETQ. The CDR3 contains 16 residues. The CDR3 is CASSSPSGGLPEKLFF. The DNA of the CDR3 is TGCGCCAGCAGCTCCCCTTCAGGGGGCCTTCCCGAAAAACTGTTTTTT.

The V gene is TRBV7-9, the J gene TRBJ1-1; TRBD1 might be the D (5 bases). Per the germline V gene, CDR1 is SEHNR and CDR2 is FQNEAQ (reference sequence). There are 18 residues in the CDR3. Trimming cost V 5 bases and J 0 bases, with 22 bases left between them. As DNA, the CDR3 is TGTGCCAGCAGCCAAAATAGGGTGGTCGGGGGGATGAACACTGAAGCTTTCTTT. This translates into CASSQNRVVGGMNTEAFF.

CDR3 DNA sequence: TGCAGCGTTGAATTCGGGGGGTCGGGCACTGAAGCTTTCTTT. Protein product: CSVEFGGSGTEAFF. This rearrangement joins TRBV29-1 to TRBJ1-1; TRBD1 might be the D (5 bases). The CDR3 totals 14 residues. The germline CDR1 and CDR2 sequences are SQVTM and ANQGSEA. V was pared by 2 bases and J by 4 bases, with 14 bases between.

The chain employs TRBV9 and TRBJ2-3; perhaps TRBD2 as D (6 bases). This CDR3 is 15 amino acids long. Trimming stripped 3 bases from V and 4 bases from J, with 15 bases between. Germline V gene sequence: CDR1 SGDLS, CDR2 YYNGEE. The CDR3 region is CASSETSSSADTQYF. In DNA form, the CDR3 reads TGTGCCAGCAGCGAGACTAGTAGTAGCGCAGATACGCAGTATTTT.

This chain links TRBV19 with TRBJ2-1; 7 nucleotides align to TRBD2. The germline V gene encodes CDR1 LNHDA and CDR2 SQIVND (reference sequence). This CDR3 contains 12 residues. The trim removed 6 bases at V and 7 bases at J, leaving 3 bases unmatched. The CDR3 loop is CASSSSGNEQFF. CDR3 bases: TGTGCCAGTAGCTCTAGCGGAAATGAGCAGTTCTTC.

The rearrangement uses TRBV6-1 and TRBJ1-3; 7 bases line up with TRBD1. The CDR3 consists of 16 residues. In germline, CDR1 is MNHNS, CDR2 SASEGT. The V segment lost 6 bases and the J segment 0 bases; nucleotides outside the gene matches: 8. DNA of the CDR3: TGTGCCAGCAGGGAACCGGGACAGAGCTCTGGAAACACCATATATTTT. Its protein is CASREPGQSSGNTIYF.

This sequence joins TRBV28 and TRBJ1-5; TRBD1 is a possible D gene (6 bases). The V and J ends lost 8 bases and 6 bases respectively, with 14 bases between them. Looked up from germline, CDR1 is MDHEN and CDR2 is SYDVKM. The CDR3 contains 13 residues. The CDR3 sequence is CASRIQGSQPQHF. The CDR3 bases are TGTGCCAGCCGAATACAGGGTAGTCAGCCCCAGCATTTT.

V and J are TRBV9 and TRBJ2-7, with D possibly being TRBD1 (5 bases). The CDR3 covers 15 residues. Trimming took off 4 bases at V and 3 bases at J, with 17 bases between the two ends. CDR1 SGDLS and CDR2 YYNGEE come from the germline V gene. As DNA, the CDR3 is TGTGCCAGCAGCTCAGGGTTTCCAGGAGACTACGAGCAGTACTTC. It translates to CASSSGFPGDYEQYF.

This clone appeared a single time. V gene TRBV11-2 combines with J gene TRBJ2-7; D gene unclear. V dropped 1 base and J dropped 2 bases, with 9 bases sitting between them. The CDR3 runs 14 residues. Germline loops: CDR1 SGHAT, CDR2 FQNNGV. This CDR3 is CASSLGSTTYEQYF. CDR3 sequence (DNA): TGTGCCAGCAGCTTAGGATCGACAACCTACGAGCAGTACTTC.

This CDR3 is CASEKAGSGQPQHF. The CDR3 DNA sequence: TGCGCCAGCGAGAAGGCTGGGTCGGGTCAGCCCCAGCATTTT. The gene calls are TRBV10-2 and TRBJ1-5; D is unresolved. The CDR3 sequence is 14 residues long. Trimming shortened V by 8 bases and J by 6 bases, and 17 bases separated the two germline ends. Germline V gene lookup returns CDR1 WSHSY and CDR2 SAAADI.

The rearrangement joins TRBV25-1 to TRBJ2-3, with D perhaps TRBD1 (5 bases). Germline values: CDR1 MGHDK, CDR2 SYGVNS. The V end lost 3 bases, the J end lost 3 bases, and 19 bases lay between the germline ends. There are 17 residues in the CDR3. CDR3 sequence: CASSDARHAGATDTQYF. The CDR3 nucleotides are TGTGCCAGCAGTGACGCCCGACACGCTGGGGCGACAGATACGCAGTATTTT.

V is TRBV6-5 and J is TRBJ1-2; D may be TRBD1 (5 bases). The CDR3 runs to 13 residues. CDR1 MNHEY and CDR2 SVGAGI come from the germline V gene. V dropped 5 bases and J dropped 10 bases, with 17 bases sitting between them. The CDR3 loop is CASSRVAGGSYTF. In DNA form, the CDR3 reads TGTGCCAGCAGTAGGGTTGCGGGGGGTTCCTACACCTTC.

The CDR3 reads CASRAGVSGNTIYF. The CDR3 DNA reads TGTGCCAGCAGAGCCGGGGTCTCTGGAAACACCATATATTTT. The rearrangement links TRBV6-5 to TRBJ1-3; no definite D call. There are 14 residues in the CDR3. The germline V and J ends were trimmed by 6 bases and 0 bases, with 9 bases remaining between them. Germline loops: CDR1 MNHEY, CDR2 SVGAGI.

This sequence joins TRBV4-2 and TRBJ2-2; 10 bases agree with TRBD2. Germline CDR1 LGHNA, CDR2 YNFKEQ. The CDR3 is 19 amino acids. Germline trimming cut 4 bases from V and 1 base from J; bases unmatched to any gene: 12. The CDR3 DNA is TGTGCCAGCAGCCCGAGGGGGCTAGCGGGAGATCTGAACACCGGGGAGCTGTTTTTT. The encoded protein is CASSPRGLAGDLNTGELFF.

This chain uses TRBV18 with TRBJ2-7, with 11 bases lining up with TRBD2. The CDR3 runs to 15 residues. The junction had 14 bases not matched to a gene; V was cut back by 6 bases and J by 10 bases. From germline, CDR1 is KGHSH and CDR2 LQKENI. This CDR3 reads CASSQRLAGSGEQYF. The DNA for the CDR3 is TGTGCCAGCTCGCAAAGACTAGCGGGATCGGGCGAACAGTACTTC.

Here the CDR3 reads CASSPGLAGGSYNEQFF. CDR3 in DNA: TGTGCCAGCAGCCCGGGACTAGCGGGAGGGTCCTACAATGAGCAGTTCTTC. The V gene is TRBV5-4, the J gene TRBJ2-1, with TRBD2 identical over 16 bases. Trimming removed 4 bases from V and 1 base from J; junction bases left unmatched: 2. The germline gives CDR1 SGHNT, CDR2 YYREEE (reference sequence). CDR3 length: 17 amino acids.

The chain uses TRBV15 and TRBJ2-5, with 9 nucleotides matching TRBD1. CDR1 LNHNV and CDR2 YYDKDF come from the germline V gene (reference sequence). CDR3 length equals 17 residues. The ends lost 0 bases at V and 3 bases at J; junction bases unmatched: 8. The CDR3 reads CATSRDRDRDIEETQYF. As DNA, the CDR3 is TGTGCCACCAGCAGAGATAGGGACAGGGATATCGAAGAGACCCAGTACTTC.

This clone was counted between two and nine times. The chain couples TRBV18 to TRBJ1-1; perhaps TRBD1 as D (6 bases). Germline values: CDR1 KGHSH, CDR2 LQKENI. V was trimmed by 0 bases and J by 4 bases, leaving 15 bases between them. This CDR3 is built from 16 residues. The CDR3 DNA reads as TGTGCCAGCTCACCACCGAATCTTCAGGGGATCACTGAAGCTTTCTTT. Protein: CASSPPNLQGITEAFF.

The CDR3 sequence: CASSSFRTGDNEQFF. DNA of the CDR3: TGTGCCAGCAGCTCTTTCCGGACAGGGGACAATGAGCAGTTCTTC. This chain joins TRBV11-2 and TRBJ2-1; 9 bases match TRBD1. This CDR3 comprises 15 residues. Germline V gene data show CDR1 as SGHAT and CDR2 as FQNNGV. J lost 5 bases, V lost 4 bases, and 6 bases had no gene match.

This chain connects TRBV7-8 to TRBJ2-7; 9 nucleotides agree with TRBD2. The germline V gene encodes CDR1 SGHVS and CDR2 FQNEAQ. CDR3 length: 16 amino acids. Trimming cost V 1 base and J 5 bases; bases outside gene matches: 9. The CDR3 here is CASSLGGGRATNEQYF. The DNA of the CDR3 is TGTGCCAGCAGCTTAGGGGGCGGGAGGGCCACGAACGAGCAGTACTTC.

The chain couples TRBV11-2 to TRBJ2-5; 8 bases align to TRBD2. Losses at the gene ends were 0 bases for V and 4 bases for J; bases not matched to a gene: 7. Germline lookup yields CDR1 SGHAT and CDR2 FQNNGV. There are 16 residues in the CDR3. This CDR3 is CASSLDAGTSLETQYF. The CDR3 bases are TGTGCCAGCAGCTTAGACGCTGGGACTAGTTTAGAGACCCAGTACTTC.

V is TRBV28 and J is TRBJ2-3; 8 nucleotides align to TRBD2. The CDR3 contains 15 residues. Germline trimming cut 8 bases from V and 2 bases from J; bases unmatched to any gene: 9. CDR1 is MDHEN and CDR2 is SYDVKM in the germline V gene. CDR3 bases: TGTGCCAGCGCCCCACTAGCGGTGTACACAGATACGCAGTATTTT. Protein sequence: CASAPLAVYTDTQYF.